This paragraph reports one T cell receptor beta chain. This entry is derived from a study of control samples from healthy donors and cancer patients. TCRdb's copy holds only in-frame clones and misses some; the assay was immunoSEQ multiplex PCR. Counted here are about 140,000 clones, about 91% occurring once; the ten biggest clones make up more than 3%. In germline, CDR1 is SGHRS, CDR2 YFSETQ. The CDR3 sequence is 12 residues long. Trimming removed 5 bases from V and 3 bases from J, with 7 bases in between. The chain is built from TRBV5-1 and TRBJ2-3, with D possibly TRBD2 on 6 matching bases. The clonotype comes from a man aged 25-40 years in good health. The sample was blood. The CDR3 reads CASRGGTDTQYF. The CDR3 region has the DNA TGCGCCAGCAGGGGGGGAACAGATACGCAGTATTTT.